These T cell receptor beta chains were read from a single sample in a study of T cells in Graves' hyperthyroidism and ophthalmopathy. TCRdb itself ran the multiplex PCR reads through MiXCR, one entry per CDR3 protein. The top ten clones hold around 20% of a sample with around 390,000 distinct CDR3 sequences, approximately 15% of them seen once. The source material was blood. All receptors come from a woman under 40 with Graves' ophthalmopathy. Both conserved end residues are part of each CDR3. A D gene is named only where the DNA matches it firmly. Expanded clones get a size class; other rows say once, few or many, or leave the size out.

D gene,J gene,V gene,clone size,CDR3 DNA,CDR3 protein
TRBD2,TRBJ2-2,TRBV29-1,-,TGCAGCGTTCGGTCTAGCGGGGCTTGGAACACCGGGGAGCTGTTTTTT,CSVRSSGAWNTGELFF
TRBD1,TRBJ2-7,TRBV30,few,TGTGCCTCACAGGGGGCAGGCGAGCAGTACTTC,CASQGAGEQYF
-,TRBJ1-6,TRBV6-1,many,TGTGCCAGCAGTGAATTAGGGGATTCACCCCTCCACTTT,CASSELGDSPLHF
-,TRBJ1-1,TRBV20-1,few,TGCAGTGCTGACTCTGAGATGAACACTGAAGCTTTCTTT,CSADSEMNTEAFF
TRBD1,TRBJ2-5,TRBV7-9,many,TGTGCCAGCAGTTGGGACAGGGGCCGGCAAGAGACCCAGTACTTC,CASSWDRGRQETQYF
TRBD1,TRBJ1-1,TRBV5-4,-,TGTGTCAGCAGCTTGGCCGGGACAGGGCTTGAAGCTTTCTTT,CVSSLAGTGLEAFF
TRBD1,TRBJ1-6,TRBV6-5,many,TGTGCCAGCAGTTACTTATGGACAGGGACTAATTCACCCCTCCACTTT,CASSYLWTGTNSPLHF
TRBD2,TRBJ2-1,TRBV11-3,-,TGTGCCAGCAGCTTCCCCCACGGGGGGGGGAACAATGAGCAGTTCTTC,CASSFPHGGGNNEQFF
-,TRBJ2-1,TRBV7-7,many,TGTGCTAGCAGCTTAGGGGGTCAGGATGAGCAGTTCTTC,CASSLGGQDEQFF
-,TRBJ2-3,TRBV11-2,many,TGTGCCAGCAGCCCTCGTCCGACTTCTAGCACAGATACGCAGTATTTT,CASSPRPTSSTDTQYF
TRBD2,TRBJ2-7,TRBV30,many,TGTGCCTGGAGCCCCGGGGGGGTAGCGGACGAGCAGTACTTC,CAWSPGGVADEQYF
-,TRBJ1-1,TRBV19,many,TGTGCCAGTAGCCCCTCGAGGGTCCCGAACACTGAAGCTTTCTTT,CASSPSRVPNTEAFF
TRBD2,TRBJ2-5,TRBV20-1,few,TGCAGTGCTAGGGACGGGGGGTCTGGGGAGACCCAGTACTTC,CSARDGGSGETQYF
TRBD2,TRBJ2-3,TRBV20-1,many,TGCAGTGCTAAACTAGCGGCCACAGATACGCAGTATTTT,CSAKLAATDTQYF
TRBD2,TRBJ2-3,TRBV7-2,many,TGTGCCAGCACCGAAGGTGCGGGGGGGCCGCATACGCAGTATTTT,CASTEGAGGPHTQYF
TRBD2,TRBJ2-3,TRBV20-1,many,TGCAGTGCTAGCGAGGGACTATATACGCAGTATTTT,CSASEGLYTQYF
-,TRBJ1-6,TRBV11-2,many,TGTGCCAGCAGCTTAGGATGGGCTGGTGATAATTCACCCCTCCACTTT,CASSLGWAGDNSPLHF
TRBD1,TRBJ1-5,TRBV6-1,-,TGTGCCAGCAGGCGAGCCACGGACAGGTACCAGCCCCAGCATTTT,CASRRATDRYQPQHF
-,TRBJ2-7,TRBV6-7,-,TGTGCCAGCAGCCGCAGGGGTTACACAACGGGCGAGCAGTACTTC,CASSRRGYTTGEQYF
-,TRBJ2-1,TRBV27,many,TGTGCCAGCAGTTTTGCTCCGTACTCGAGCTCCTACAATGAGCAGTTCTTC,CASSFAPYSSSYNEQFF
-,TRBJ1-4,TRBV18,many,TGTGCCAGCTCACCACCGGCCGAGGGAAAACTGTTTTTT,CASSPPAEGKLFF
-,TRBJ2-7,TRBV20-1,many,TGCAGTGCTAGAGCTTACTCAGGGACTGCCACCTACGAGCAGTACTTC,CSARAYSGTATYEQYF
TRBD1,TRBJ1-4,TRBV7-9,many,TGTGCCAGCAGCTTACTTAGGGACAGGGGAAGCGGGTCGGAAAAACTGTTTTTT,CASSLLRDRGSGSEKLFF
-,TRBJ1-3,TRBV20-1,many,TGCAGTGCGGGGAGGAGAGAAGCTGGAAACACCATATATTTT,CSAGRREAGNTIYF
-,TRBJ2-7,TRBV18,many,TGTGCCAGCTCGCCCGAGGGAGCCTACGAGCAGTACTTC,CASSPEGAYEQYF
-,TRBJ2-7,TRBV28,many,TGTGCCAGCAGTTTCGGGGCAGGAAACTACGAGCAGTACTTC,CASSFGAGNYEQYF
-,TRBJ2-5,TRBV27,-,TGTGCCAGCCACCGGATAAGACAAGAGACCCAGTACTTC,CASHRIRQETQYF
TRBD1,TRBJ1-4,TRBV7-3,many,TGTGCCAGCAGCCTCATGCCGGGACAGGGGAAAAAACTGTTTTTT,CASSLMPGQGKKLFF
TRBD2,TRBJ2-2,TRBV20-1,-,TGCAGTGCTCAGGACGGGGGGGCAATGGGCGGGGAGCTGTTTTTT,CSAQDGGAMGGELFF
TRBD2,TRBJ2-7,TRBV30,few,TGTGCCTGGTCAACTAGCGGGGGGACCTACGAGCAGTACTTC,CAWSTSGGTYEQYF
TRBD2,TRBJ2-2,TRBV12-3/TRBV12-4,few,TGTGCCAGCAGAGCACTAGCGCTTACCGGGGAGCTGTTTTTT,CASRALALTGELFF
TRBD2,TRBJ2-1,TRBV13,-,TGTGCCAGCAGCCTCAACACGGGGGGGTACAATGAGCAGTTCTTC,CASSLNTGGYNEQFF
TRBD1,TRBJ1-5,TRBV12-3/TRBV12-4,many,TGTGCCAGCAGTTTGGACAGGGGGTTCGGCAATCAGCCCCAGCATTTT,CASSLDRGFGNQPQHF